Presented here are 26 T cell receptor beta chains from one specimen sequenced in a study of cytomegalovirus exposure and HLA in healthy donors (dated by TCRdb to 2017 to 2019). Library prep was done by the immunoSEQ multiplex PCR assay. What TCRdb holds here is the immuneACCESS table cut down to in-frame rearrangements. Part of the clones is not present; checked against another copy, under half of the missing clones reflect an unresolved V gene, and the others are unexplained. Within this sample are more than 95,000 clones, with about 86% of them counted one time only. Of the sample, under 4.5% falls within the top ten clones. Sequencing used PBMCs. These TCRs come from a young woman in good health and CMV-seropositive.

This chain connects TRBV7-3 to TRBJ1-1; D uncertain. The CDR3 length is 15 residues. V was cut by 5 bases and J by 2 bases, with 15 bases left in between. CDR1 SGHTA and CDR2 FQGTGA come from the germline V gene. For the CDR3, the DNA is TGTGCCAGCAGCCTCACCCCGGGTATTAACACTGAAGCTTTCTTT. This translates into CASSLTPGINTEAFF. The variable domain in full, completed from reference TRBV7-3 and TRBJ1-1, reads GAGVSQTPSNKVTEKGKYVELRCDPISGHTALYWYRQSLGQGPEFLIYFQGTGAADDSGLPNDRFFAVRPEGSVSTLKIQRTERGDSAVYLCASSLTPGINTEAFFGQGTRLTVV.

This clone was counted once. V usage is TRBV29-1 and J usage is TRBJ2-7; the match to TRBD1 covers 7 bases. This CDR3 region has 15 residues. The junction had 12 bases not matched to a gene; V was cut back by 6 bases and J by 1 base. Germline V gene sequence: CDR1 SQVTM, CDR2 ANQGSEA. The CDR3, as DNA: TGCAGCGTCGTATACCGGGACAGAAAATCCTACGAGCAGTACTTC. This translates into CSVVYRDRKSYEQYF.

V gene TRBV29-1 combines with J gene TRBJ2-1, with 8 bases fitting TRBD1. CDR1 is SQVTM and CDR2 is ANQGSEA in the germline V gene. Trimming removed 5 bases from V and 4 bases from J; junction bases left unmatched: 7. CDR3 length: 14 amino acids. The CDR3 bases are TGCAGCGTTAGTCCCGGACAGGGATACAATGAGCAGTTCTTC. Its translation: CSVSPGQGYNEQFF.

The J gene is TRBJ2-7, the V gene TRBV11-2; the D gene is possibly TRBD2 (5 bases). This CDR3 has 13 amino acids. V dropped 2 bases and J dropped 3 bases, with 8 bases sitting between them. Per germline, CDR1 SGHAT and CDR2 FQNNGV. CDR3 nucleotides: TGTGCCAGCAGCTTACCGGGATTCTACGAGCAGTACTTC. This encodes CASSLPGFYEQYF. Full variable domain (remainder filled in from reference TRBV11-2 and TRBJ2-7): EAGVAQSPRYKIIEKRQSVAFWCNPISGHATLYWYQQILGQGPKLLIQFQNNGVVDDSQLPKDRFSAERLKGVDSTLKIQPAKLEDSAVYLCASSLPGFYEQYFGPGTRLTVT.

The chain combines TRBV5-4 with TRBJ2-1; tentative D call: TRBD2 (5 bases). Germline V lookup: CDR1 SGHNT, CDR2 YYREEE (reference sequence). There are 12 residues in the CDR3. V was shortened by 4 bases and J by 8 bases, with 10 bases between the two germline ends. DNA of the CDR3: TGTGCCAGCAGCCTAAGGCGGGATGAGCAGTTCTTC. This encodes CASSLRRDEQFF.

This chain's CDR3 is CATSRDMTSGINEQFF. CDR3 nucleotide sequence: TGTGCCACCAGCAGAGATATGACTAGCGGGATTAATGAGCAGTTCTTC. The chain carries TRBV15 and TRBJ2-1; 11 bases match TRBD2. Germline CDR1 and CDR2: LNHNV and YYDKDF (reference sequence). This CDR3 has 16 residues. V shed 0 bases and J 7 bases; nucleotides not matched to a gene: 5. Full variable domain (remainder filled in from reference TRBV15 and TRBJ2-1): DAMVIQNPRYQVTQFGKPVTLSCSQTLNHNVMYWYQQKSSQAPKLLFHYYDKDFNNEADTPDNFQSRRPNTSFCFLDIRSPGLGDTAMYLCATSRDMTSGINEQFFGPGTRLTVL.

The rearrangement joins TRBV28 to TRBJ2-3; D is unresolved. The V end lost 4 bases, the J end lost 2 bases, and 13 bases lay between the germline ends. CDR1 is MDHEN, CDR2 SYDVKM, per germline. CDR3 length: 15 amino acids. The CDR3 nucleotides are TGTGCCAGCAGTTCTCGGGTCGAGGACACAGATACGCAGTATTTT. Its translation is CASSSRVEDTDTQYF.

This clone came up once. This sequence joins TRBV5-1 and TRBJ1-2, with 8 bases fitting TRBD1. J gave up 8 bases and V 2 bases, and 5 bases lay outside the gene matches. Per the germline V gene, CDR1 is SGHRS and CDR2 is YFSETQ. CDR3 length: 13 residues. The CDR3 DNA is TGCGCCAGCAGCTTCGGGGACAGGCGAGGCTACACCTTC. Translated: CASSFGDRRGYTF.

The chain couples TRBV25-1 to TRBJ2-2, with D possibly matching TRBD1 (6 bases). V gave up 1 base and J gave up 7 bases, with 13 bases separating them. The germline gives CDR1 MGHDK, CDR2 SYGVNS. The CDR3 runs to 15 residues. CDR3 amino acids: CASSESIGGIGELFF. The CDR3 region has the DNA TGTGCCAGCAGTGAATCTATAGGGGGAATCGGGGAGCTGTTTTTT.

The chain carries TRBV5-6 and TRBJ1-4; TRBD1 matches 8 bases. The germline CDR1 and CDR2 sequences are SGHDT and YYEEEE. The CDR3 has 14 amino acids. Losses at the gene ends were 0 bases for V and 5 bases for J; bases not matched to a gene: 0. The CDR3 spells CASSLGDRNEKLFF. In nucleotides, the CDR3 is TGTGCCAGCAGCTTGGGGGACAGGAATGAAAAACTGTTTTTT.

The J gene is TRBJ2-1, the V gene TRBV27; weak D call: TRBD2 (6 bases). Trimming cost V 7 bases and J 4 bases, with 20 bases left between them. Germline lookup yields CDR1 MNHEY and CDR2 SMNVEV (reference sequence). The CDR3 totals 16 residues. In nucleotides, the CDR3 is TGTGCCAGCACCCGGGACTCCCTAGTGGGATACAATGAGCAGTTCTTC. It encodes CASTRDSLVGYNEQFF.

The count of this clone is one. J is TRBJ2-5 and V is TRBV5-1; TRBD2 aligns across 14 bases. The CDR3 has 16 amino acids. Germline lookup yields CDR1 SGHRS and CDR2 YFSETQ. The trim removed 4 bases at V and 5 bases at J, leaving 7 bases unmatched. The CDR3 spells CASSTGTSGSIETQYF. The CDR3 DNA is TGCGCCAGCAGCACCGGGACTAGCGGGAGTATCGAGACCCAGTACTTC.

This clone came up once. J is TRBJ1-6 and V is TRBV14; D possibly corresponds to TRBD1 (5 bases). Trimming stripped 4 bases from V and 7 bases from J, with 11 bases between. CDR1 is SGHDN and CDR2 is FVKESK in the germline V gene. The CDR3 contains 14 residues. The CDR3 region is CASSLLGANSPLHF. CDR3 nucleotides: TGTGCCAGCAGCCTCCTTGGGGCAAATTCACCCCTCCACTTT.

The chain is built from TRBV7-3 and TRBJ2-2; 8 nucleotides align to TRBD1. From germline, CDR1 is SGHTA and CDR2 FQGTGA. This CDR3 contains 16 residues. The junction had 5 bases not matched to a gene; V was cut back by 4 bases and J by 1 base. The CDR3 loop is CASSSDRGQNTGELFF. The CDR3 region has the DNA TGTGCCAGCAGCTCCGACAGGGGTCAGAACACCGGGGAGCTGTTTTTT.

The CDR3 DNA follows: TGTGCCAGCAGCACTACCGACAGGGTAAAAGAGCAGTTCTTC. The encoded protein is CASSTTDRVKEQFF. This chain links TRBV7-9 with TRBJ2-1; 7 bases are a match to TRBD1. Germline CDR1 reads SEHNR; CDR2 reads FQNEAQ (reference sequence). The trim removed 5 bases at V and 10 bases at J, leaving 11 bases unmatched. CDR3 length: 14 amino acids.

There are a few counts of this clone. The chain links TRBV28 to TRBJ1-5; no reliable D call. The CDR3 is 11 amino acids. CDR1 and CDR2 (germline): MDHEN, SYDVKM. Trimming took 4 bases from V and 5 from J, leaving 3 bases between them. CDR3 in amino acids: CASSSYQPQHF. DNA for the CDR3: TGTGCCAGCAGTTCGTATCAGCCCCAGCATTTT.

V gene TRBV2 combines with J gene TRBJ2-4; no clear D. V shed 1 base and J shed 0 bases, with 10 bases lying between them. The CDR3 runs to 16 residues. Germline V gene data show CDR1 as SNHLY and CDR2 as FYNNEI. CDR3 protein: CASSEGSRLAKNIQYF. The DNA of the CDR3 is TGTGCCAGCAGTGAAGGTAGTCGACTAGCCAAAAACATTCAGTACTTC.

This chain uses TRBV5-6 with TRBJ1-2; perhaps TRBD1 as D (5 bases). Germline V lookup: CDR1 SGHDT, CDR2 YYEEEE. The CDR3 runs 13 residues. V was cut by 3 bases and J by 4 bases, with 10 bases left in between. This chain's CDR3 is CASSSGHTYGYTF. In nucleotides, the CDR3 is TGTGCCAGCAGCTCTGGACATACCTATGGCTACACCTTC.

In this sample, this clone turned up once. This rearrangement joins TRBV18 to TRBJ1-3; TRBD1 aligns across 10 bases. CDR1 and CDR2 (germline): KGHSH, LQKENI. After removal of 2 bases from V and 1 base from J, the junction contained 2 bases not matched to a gene. The CDR3 is made up of 16 amino acids. This CDR3 reads CASSPGQGGSGNTIYF. CDR3 coding DNA: TGTGCCAGCTCACCAGGACAGGGGGGATCTGGAAACACCATATATTTT.

The rearrangement links TRBV28 to TRBJ2-1, with D uncertain. Trimming took 3 bases from V and 8 from J, leaving 17 bases between them. Germline V gene lookup returns CDR1 MDHEN and CDR2 SYDVKM. The CDR3 runs 15 residues. CDR3 in amino acids: CASSFNRISSDEQFF. Written as DNA, the CDR3 is TGTGCCAGCAGTTTTAACAGAATATCCTCCGATGAGCAGTTCTTC.

The rearrangement links TRBV14 to TRBJ1-1; D is uncertain. The V gene lost 4 bases and the J gene lost 0 bases, with 12 bases spanning the gap. This CDR3 spans 15 amino acids. CDR1 is SGHDN, CDR2 FVKESK, per germline. DNA for the CDR3: TGTGCCAGCAGCCTACTTAAGATCCTGAACACTGAAGCTTTCTTT. Its protein product is CASSLLKILNTEAFF.

The chain recombines TRBV5-1 with TRBJ2-1; tentatively, D is TRBD1 (6 bases). CDR3 size: 15 residues. V dropped 3 bases and J dropped 6 bases, with 16 bases sitting between them. Germline CDR1 is SGHRS and CDR2 is YFSETQ. The CDR3 spells CASSWGTPQANEQFF. The CDR3 DNA sequence: TGCGCCAGCAGCTGGGGGACACCCCAGGCCAATGAGCAGTTCTTC.

This rearrangement joins TRBV15 to TRBJ1-5; 7 bases fit TRBD1. Germline CDR1 LNHNV, CDR2 YYDKDF (reference sequence). J was trimmed by 1 base and V by 4 bases; bases with no gene match: 4. The CDR3 sequence is 15 residues long. The CDR3 sequence: CATSTSRGSNQPQHF. The CDR3 coding sequence is TGTGCCACCAGCACGTCCAGGGGGAGCAATCAGCCCCAGCATTTT. The full variable domain, with the rest looked up from reference TRBV15 and TRBJ1-5, is DAMVIQNPRYQVTQFGKPVTLSCSQTLNHNVMYWYQQKSSQAPKLLFHYYDKDFNNEADTPDNFQSRRPNTSFCFLDIRSPGLGDTAMYLCATSTSRGSNQPQHFGDGTRLSIL.

The rearrangement uses TRBV9 and TRBJ2-3, with 8 bases aligning to TRBD2. The junction had 6 bases not matched to a gene; V was cut back by 4 bases and J by 2 bases. CDR3 size: 15 residues. Germline-derived CDR1 and CDR2 are SGDLS and YYNGEE. The CDR3 region has the DNA TGTGCCAGCAGCCCCCGCGGGGGGACCACAGATACGCAGTATTTT. Translated: CASSPRGGTTDTQYF.

This chain uses TRBV5-1 with TRBJ2-2, with TRBD1 identical over 8 bases. Trimming cost V 6 bases and J 5 bases; bases outside gene matches: 9. Looked up from germline, CDR1 is SGHRS and CDR2 is YFSETQ. The CDR3 has 15 residues. The CDR3 DNA follows: TGCGCCAGCAATGCAGGGGGCGTGGGGACCGGGGAGCTGTTTTTT. This gives the protein CASNAGGVGTGELFF. The variable domain in full, with the rest retrieved from reference TRBV5-1 and TRBJ2-2, is KAGVTQTPRYLIKTRGQQVTLSCSPISGHRSVSWYQQTPGQGLQFLFEYFSETQRNKGNFPGRFSGRQFSNSRSEMNVSTLELGDSALYLCASNAGGVGTGELFFGEGSRLTVL.

V and J are TRBV5-1 and TRBJ1-1, with D maybe TRBD1 (6 bases). CDR1 is SGHRS and CDR2 is YFSETQ in the germline V gene. The CDR3 runs to 13 residues. V was shortened by 2 bases and J by 2 bases, with 7 bases between the two germline ends. This CDR3 reads CASSLGTNTEAFF. The CDR3 region has the DNA TGCGCCAGCAGCTTAGGGACAAACACTGAAGCTTTCTTT.